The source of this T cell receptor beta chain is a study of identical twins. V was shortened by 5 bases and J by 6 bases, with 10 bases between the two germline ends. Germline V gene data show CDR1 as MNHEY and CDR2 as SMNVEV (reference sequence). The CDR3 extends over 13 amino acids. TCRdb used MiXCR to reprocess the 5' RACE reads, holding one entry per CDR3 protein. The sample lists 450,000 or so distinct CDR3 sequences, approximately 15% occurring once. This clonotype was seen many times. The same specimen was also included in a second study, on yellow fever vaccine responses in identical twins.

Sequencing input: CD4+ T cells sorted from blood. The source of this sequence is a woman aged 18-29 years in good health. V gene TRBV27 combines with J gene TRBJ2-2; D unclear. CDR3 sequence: CASSHGLAGELFF. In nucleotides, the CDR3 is TGTGCCAGCAGTCACGGTCTGGCCGGGGAGCTGTTTTTT.